This T cell receptor beta chain emerged from a study of long-term antiretroviral therapy in people with HIV. The CDR3 has 15 residues. The germline V gene has CDR1 SNHLY and CDR2 FYNNEI. Deletions cut 0 bases from V and 7 bases from J, with 12 bases between. They ran version v3.0 of the immunoSEQ assay at survey level. TCRdb's copy holds only in-frame clones and misses some; the assay was immunoSEQ multiplex PCR. The profile shows approximately 13,000 clones, just over 75% of them singletons. The source was unsorted PBMCs, collected 1.3 years before starting antiretroviral therapy. This TCR derives from a man aged 40-50 years with HIV. This sequence joins TRBV2 and TRBJ1-4; the D gene is possibly TRBD1 (6 bases). As DNA, the CDR3 is TGTGCCAGCAGTGAAGCGCGGGGGGCGGTTGAAAAACTGTTTTTT. Its translation is CASSEARGAVEKLFF.